A single sample gave rise to the 4 T cell receptor beta chains below, sequenced in a study of cytomegalovirus exposure and HLA in healthy donors. A multiplex PCR was run with 60 Vbeta primers and 13 Jbeta primers. TCRdb's copy holds only in-frame clones and misses some; the assay was immunoSEQ multiplex PCR. This repertoire shows about 130,000 clones, roughly 82% found once; its top ten account for roughly 3.9%. Specimen: PBMCs. The receptors here all came from a male donor in good health and CMV-seropositive.

V usage is TRBV7-2 and J usage is TRBJ2-1, with D perhaps matching TRBD1 (5 bases). V lost 1 base and J 1 base, leaving 8 bases between the germline ends. CDR1 SGHTA and CDR2 FQGNSA come from the germline V gene. The CDR3 consists of 15 residues. This CDR3 is CASSLGTPSYNEQFF. CDR3 nucleotide sequence: TGTGCCAGCAGCTTAGGGACACCGTCCTACAATGAGCAGTTCTTC.

Note on this clone: The junction departs from the called germline gene at one end, perhaps through a read error. The V and J genes are TRBV7-9 and TRBJ2-6; 8 nucleotides match TRBD1. Germline values: CDR1 SEHNR, CDR2 FQNEAQ (reference sequence). The CDR3 length is 18 residues. The CDR3 is CASSFRGQGLSGANGLTF. DNA for the CDR3: TGTGCCAGCAGCTTCCGCGGACAGGGCCTTTCTGGGGCCAACGGCCTGACTTTC.

The DNA of the CDR3 is TGTGCCAGCCGGACAGGGTCCACTGAAGCTTTCTTT. Encoded protein: CASRTGSTEAFF. The genes are TRBV27 and TRBJ1-1; 8 bases are shared with TRBD1. The CDR3 covers 12 residues. In germline, CDR1 is MNHEY, CDR2 SMNVEV (reference sequence). The J segment lost 4 bases and the V segment lost 8 bases, leaving 3 bases of the junction unmatched.

J is TRBJ1-4 and V is TRBV18, with D possibly matching TRBD1 (5 bases). Between the trimmed V and J ends, which lost 6 bases and 3 bases, there was a span of 11 bases. The length of the CDR3 is 14 residues. Germline V lookup: CDR1 KGHSH, CDR2 LQKENI. CDR3 in DNA: TGTGCCAGCTCGCCGACAGCCCCTAATGAAAAACTGTTTTTT. This encodes CASSPTAPNEKLFF. Looking up the rest from reference TRBV18 and TRBJ1-4 gives the full variable domain: NAGVMQNPRHLVRRRGQEARLRCSPMKGHSHVYWYRQLPEEGLKFMVYLQKENIIDESGMPKERFSAEFPKEGPSILRIQQVVRGDSAAYFCASSPTAPNEKLFFGSGTQLSVL.